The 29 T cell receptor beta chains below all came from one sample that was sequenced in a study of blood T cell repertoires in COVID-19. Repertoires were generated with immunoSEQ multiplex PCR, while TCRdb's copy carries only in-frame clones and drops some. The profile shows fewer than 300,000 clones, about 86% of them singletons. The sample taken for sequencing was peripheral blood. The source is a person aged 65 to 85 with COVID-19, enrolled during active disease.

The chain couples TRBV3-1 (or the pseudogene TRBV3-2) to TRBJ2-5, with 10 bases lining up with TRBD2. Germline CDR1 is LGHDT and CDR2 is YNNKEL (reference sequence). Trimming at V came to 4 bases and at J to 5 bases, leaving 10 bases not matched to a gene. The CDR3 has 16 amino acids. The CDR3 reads CASSLRTSGSQETQYF. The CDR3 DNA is TGTGCCAGCAGCCTTCGGACTAGCGGCTCCCAGGAGACCCAGTACTTC.

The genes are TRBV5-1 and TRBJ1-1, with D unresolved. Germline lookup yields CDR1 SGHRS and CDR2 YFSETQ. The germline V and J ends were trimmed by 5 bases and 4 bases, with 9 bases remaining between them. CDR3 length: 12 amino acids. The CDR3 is CASSQAGTEAFF. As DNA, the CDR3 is TGCGCCAGCAGTCAGGCAGGCACTGAAGCTTTCTTT.

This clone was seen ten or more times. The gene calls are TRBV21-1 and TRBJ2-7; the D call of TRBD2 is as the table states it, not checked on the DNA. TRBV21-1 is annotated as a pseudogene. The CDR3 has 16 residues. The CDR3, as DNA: TGTGCCAGCAGCAAAGGGGGGACTGGCACACTCTACGAGCAGTACTTC. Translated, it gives CASSKGGTGTLYEQYF.

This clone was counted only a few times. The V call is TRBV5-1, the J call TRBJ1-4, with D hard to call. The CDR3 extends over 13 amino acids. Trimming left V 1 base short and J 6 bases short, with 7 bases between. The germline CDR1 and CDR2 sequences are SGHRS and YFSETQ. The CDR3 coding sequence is TGCGCCAGCAGCTTGCAGTCCGATGAAAAACTGTTTTTT. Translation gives CASSLQSDEKLFF.

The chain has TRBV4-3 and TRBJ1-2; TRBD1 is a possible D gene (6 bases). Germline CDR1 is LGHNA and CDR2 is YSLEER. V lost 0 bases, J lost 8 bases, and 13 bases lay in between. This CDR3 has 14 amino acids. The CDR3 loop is CASSQEANRVGYTF. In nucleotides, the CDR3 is TGCGCCAGCAGCCAAGAGGCAAACAGGGTCGGCTACACCTTC.

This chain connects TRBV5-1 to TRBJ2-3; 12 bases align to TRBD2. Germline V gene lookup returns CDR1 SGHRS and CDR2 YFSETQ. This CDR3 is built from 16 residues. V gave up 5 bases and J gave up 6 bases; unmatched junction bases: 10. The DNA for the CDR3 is TGCGCCAGCAGAATTGACCTAGCGGGGGGGCGGGATACGCAGTATTTT. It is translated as CASRIDLAGGRDTQYF. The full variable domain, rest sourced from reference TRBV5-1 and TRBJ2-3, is KAGVTQTPRYLIKTRGQQVTLSCSPISGHRSVSWYQQTPGQGLQFLFEYFSETQRNKGNFPGRFSGRQFSNSRSEMNVSTLELGDSALYLCASRIDLAGGRDTQYFGPGTRLTVL.

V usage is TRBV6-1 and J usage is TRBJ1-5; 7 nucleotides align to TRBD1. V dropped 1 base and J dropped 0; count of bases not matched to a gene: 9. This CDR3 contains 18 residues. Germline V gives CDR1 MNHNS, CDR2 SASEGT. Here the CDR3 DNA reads TGTGCCAGCAGTGAAGTTCAAGGGACAGTCTATAGCAATCAGCCCCAGCATTTT. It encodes CASSEVQGTVYSNQPQHF.

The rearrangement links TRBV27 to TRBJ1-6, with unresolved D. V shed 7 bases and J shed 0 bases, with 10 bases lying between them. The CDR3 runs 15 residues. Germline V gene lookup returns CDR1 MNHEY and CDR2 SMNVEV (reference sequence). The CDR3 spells CASTGTSSYNSPLHF. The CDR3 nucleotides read TGTGCCAGCACTGGTACGAGCTCCTATAATTCACCCCTCCACTTT.

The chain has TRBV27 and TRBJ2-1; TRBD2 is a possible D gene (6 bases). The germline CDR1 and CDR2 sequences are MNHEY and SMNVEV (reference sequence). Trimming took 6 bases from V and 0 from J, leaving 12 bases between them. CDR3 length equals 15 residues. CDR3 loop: CASRHSGYSYNEQFF. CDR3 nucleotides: TGTGCCAGCAGACATAGCGGCTACTCCTACAATGAGCAGTTCTTC.

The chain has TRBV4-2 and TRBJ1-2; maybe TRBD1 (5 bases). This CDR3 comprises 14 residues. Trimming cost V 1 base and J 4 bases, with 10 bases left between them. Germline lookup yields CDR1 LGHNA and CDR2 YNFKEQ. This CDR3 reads CASSQGSGPYGYTF. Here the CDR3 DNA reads TGTGCCAGCAGCCAAGGGTCAGGGCCCTATGGCTACACCTTC.

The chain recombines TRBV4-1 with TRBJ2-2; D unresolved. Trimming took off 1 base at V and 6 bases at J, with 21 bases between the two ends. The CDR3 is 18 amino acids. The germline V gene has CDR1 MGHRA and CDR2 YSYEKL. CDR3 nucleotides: TGCGCCAGCAGCCAAGTTCCTCCTACAACTCTAGGATCCGGGGAGCTGTTTTTT. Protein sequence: CASSQVPPTTLGSGELFF.

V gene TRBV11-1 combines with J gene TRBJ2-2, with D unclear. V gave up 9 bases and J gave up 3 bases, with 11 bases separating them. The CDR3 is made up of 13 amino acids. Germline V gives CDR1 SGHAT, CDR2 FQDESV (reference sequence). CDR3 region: CASTTEYTGELFF. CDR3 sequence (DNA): TGTGCCAGTACAACAGAGTACACCGGGGAGCTGTTTTTT. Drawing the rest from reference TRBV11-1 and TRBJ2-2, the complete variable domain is EAEVAQSPRYKITEKSQAVAFWCDPISGHATLYWYRQILGQGPELLVQFQDESVVDDSQLPKDRFSAERLKGVDSTLKIQPAELGDSAMYLCASTTEYTGELFFGEGSRLTVL.

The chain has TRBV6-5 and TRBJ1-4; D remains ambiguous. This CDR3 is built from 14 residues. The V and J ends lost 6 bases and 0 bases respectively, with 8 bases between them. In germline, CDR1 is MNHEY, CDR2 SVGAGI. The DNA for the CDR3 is TGTGCCAGCAGACCAGGCCCAACTAATGAAAAACTGTTTTTT. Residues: CASRPGPTNEKLFF.

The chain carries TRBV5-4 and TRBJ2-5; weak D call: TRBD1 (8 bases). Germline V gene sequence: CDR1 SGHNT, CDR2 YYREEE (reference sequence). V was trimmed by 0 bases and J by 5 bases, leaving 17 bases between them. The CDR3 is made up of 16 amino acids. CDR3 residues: CASSLGRTGRGETQYF. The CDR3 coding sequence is TGTGCCAGCAGCTTGGGCCGGACAGGGAGGGGTGAGACCCAGTACTTC.

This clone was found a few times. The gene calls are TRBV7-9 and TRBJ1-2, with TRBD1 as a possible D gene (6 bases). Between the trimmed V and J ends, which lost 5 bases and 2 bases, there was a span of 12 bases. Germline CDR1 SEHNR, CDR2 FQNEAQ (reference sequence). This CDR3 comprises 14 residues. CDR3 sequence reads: CASSRRTENYGYTF. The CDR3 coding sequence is TGTGCCAGCAGCCGCAGGACAGAGAACTATGGCTACACCTTC.

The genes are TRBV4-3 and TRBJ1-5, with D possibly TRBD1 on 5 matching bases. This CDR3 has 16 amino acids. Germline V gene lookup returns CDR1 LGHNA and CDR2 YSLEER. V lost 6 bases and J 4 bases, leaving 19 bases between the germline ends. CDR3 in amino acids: CASSPQVRTFNQPQHF. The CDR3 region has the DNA TGCGCCAGCAGTCCGCAAGTAAGGACATTTAATCAGCCCCAGCATTTT.

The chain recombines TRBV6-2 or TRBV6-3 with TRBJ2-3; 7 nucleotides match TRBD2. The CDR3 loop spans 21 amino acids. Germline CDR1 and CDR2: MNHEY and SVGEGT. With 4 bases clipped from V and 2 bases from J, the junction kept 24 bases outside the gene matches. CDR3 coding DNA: TGTGCCAGCAGTTCCCCACGCTCCCCCTTGGTGAGCGGGGCCTACACAGATACGCAGTATTTT. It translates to CASSSPRSPLVSGAYTDTQYF.

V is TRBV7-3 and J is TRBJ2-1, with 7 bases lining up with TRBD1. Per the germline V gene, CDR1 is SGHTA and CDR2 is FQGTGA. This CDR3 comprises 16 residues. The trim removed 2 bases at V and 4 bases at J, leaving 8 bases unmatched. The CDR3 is CASSLLGTVDYNEQFF. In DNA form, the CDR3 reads TGTGCCAGCAGCTTATTGGGGACAGTGGATTACAATGAGCAGTTCTTC.

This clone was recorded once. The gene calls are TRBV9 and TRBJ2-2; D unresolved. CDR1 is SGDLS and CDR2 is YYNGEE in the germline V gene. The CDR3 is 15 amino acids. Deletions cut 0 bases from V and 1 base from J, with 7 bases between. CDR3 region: CASSVVAQNTGELFF. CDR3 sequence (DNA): TGTGCCAGCAGCGTAGTAGCTCAGAACACCGGGGAGCTGTTTTTT.

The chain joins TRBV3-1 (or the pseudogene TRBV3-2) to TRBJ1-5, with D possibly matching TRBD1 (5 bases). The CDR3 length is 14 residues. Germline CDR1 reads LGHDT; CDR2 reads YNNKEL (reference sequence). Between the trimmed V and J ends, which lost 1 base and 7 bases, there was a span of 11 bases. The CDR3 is CASSQGTGGQPQHF. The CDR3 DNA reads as TGTGCCAGCAGCCAAGGTACAGGCGGACAGCCCCAGCATTTT.

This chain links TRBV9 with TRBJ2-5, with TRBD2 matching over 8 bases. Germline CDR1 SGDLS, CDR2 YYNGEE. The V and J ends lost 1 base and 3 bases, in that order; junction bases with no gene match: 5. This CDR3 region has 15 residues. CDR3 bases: TGTGCCAGCAGCGTAAATAGCGGGGTAGAAGAGACCCAGTACTTC. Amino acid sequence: CASSVNSGVEETQYF.

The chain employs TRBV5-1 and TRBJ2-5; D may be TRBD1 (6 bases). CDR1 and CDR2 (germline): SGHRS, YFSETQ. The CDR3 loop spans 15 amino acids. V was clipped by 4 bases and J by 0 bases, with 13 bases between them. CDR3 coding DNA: TGCGCCAGCAGCATGCAACAGGGACACCAAGAGACCCAGTACTTC. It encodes CASSMQQGHQETQYF.

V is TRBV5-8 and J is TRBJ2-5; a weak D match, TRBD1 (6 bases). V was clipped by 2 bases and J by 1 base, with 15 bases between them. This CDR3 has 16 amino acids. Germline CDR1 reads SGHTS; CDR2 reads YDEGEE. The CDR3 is CASSLGRGVGQETQYF. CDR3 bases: TGTGCCAGCAGCTTAGGCAGGGGAGTGGGCCAAGAGACCCAGTACTTC. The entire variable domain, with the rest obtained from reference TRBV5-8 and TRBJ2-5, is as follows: EAGVTQSPTHLIKTRGQQATLRCSPISGHTSVYWYQQALGLGLQFLLWYDEGEERNRGNFPPRFSGRQFPNYSSELNVNALELEDSALYLCASSLGRGVGQETQYFGPGTRLLVL.

The CDR3 coding sequence is TGTGCCAGCAGCAAAGGGTCGGGGGATGGTAACTATGGCTACACCTTC. This sequence encodes CASSKGSGDGNYGYTF. This chain joins TRBV21-1 and TRBJ1-2. TRBV21-1 is reported as a pseudogene. This CDR3 comprises 16 residues.

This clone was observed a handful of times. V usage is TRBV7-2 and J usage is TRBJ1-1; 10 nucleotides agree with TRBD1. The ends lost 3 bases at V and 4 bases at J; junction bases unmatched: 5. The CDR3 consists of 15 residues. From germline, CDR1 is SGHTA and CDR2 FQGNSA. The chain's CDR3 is CASSLTGGLSTEAFF. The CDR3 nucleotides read TGTGCCAGCAGCTTGACAGGGGGCTTGAGCACTGAAGCTTTCTTT.

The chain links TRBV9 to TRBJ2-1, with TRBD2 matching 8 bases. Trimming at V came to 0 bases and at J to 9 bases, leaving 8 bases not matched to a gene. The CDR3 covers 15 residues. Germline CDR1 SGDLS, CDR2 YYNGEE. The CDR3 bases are TGTGCCAGCAGCGTAGCGGGAGGGCCCGGTGGTGAGCAGTTCTTC. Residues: CASSVAGGPGGEQFF.

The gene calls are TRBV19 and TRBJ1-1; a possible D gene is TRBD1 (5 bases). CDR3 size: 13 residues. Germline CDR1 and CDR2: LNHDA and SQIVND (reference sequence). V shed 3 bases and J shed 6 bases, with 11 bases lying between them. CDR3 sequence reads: CASSIWSGAEAFF. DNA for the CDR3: TGTGCCAGTAGTATTTGGTCGGGGGCTGAAGCTTTCTTT.

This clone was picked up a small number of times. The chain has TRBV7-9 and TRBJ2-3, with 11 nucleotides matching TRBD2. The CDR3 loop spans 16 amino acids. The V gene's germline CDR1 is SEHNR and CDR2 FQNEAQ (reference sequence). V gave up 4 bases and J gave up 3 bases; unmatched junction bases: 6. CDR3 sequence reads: CASSSSTSGMTDTQYF. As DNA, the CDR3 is TGTGCCAGCAGCTCCTCGACTAGCGGGATGACAGATACGCAGTATTTT.

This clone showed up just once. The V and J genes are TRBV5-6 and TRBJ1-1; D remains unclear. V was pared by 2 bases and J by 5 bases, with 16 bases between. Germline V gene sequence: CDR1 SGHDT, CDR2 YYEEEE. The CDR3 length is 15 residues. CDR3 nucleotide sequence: TGTGCCAGCAGCTTAGAGAGGGCAGTAGGGACTGAAGCTTTCTTT. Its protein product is CASSLERAVGTEAFF.